This T cell receptor (beta chain) comes out of a study of shared clonotypes between healthy human individuals. Turning to the study itself: Researchers assigned three CD4 naive, three CD4 memory, two CD8 naive and one CD8 memory plate to each donor.

J was trimmed by 2 bases and V by 6 bases; bases with no gene match: 6. Germline CDR1 SNHLY, CDR2 FYNNEI. This CDR3 is 14 amino acids long. Generated by immunoSEQ multiplex PCR, the TCRdb table keeps only in-frame clones and is missing some. The sample includes roughly 2.6 million clones, approximately 90% of them seen just once. About this clone: What it recognizes is unknown.

Study-wide points: Clonotype sharing among donors was expected to depend on sequencing depth. The naive CD4 repertoires of several donors were compared, and roughly 5.1% of clonotypes were shared.

The sequenced sample consisted of naive CD4+ T cells sorted from blood. Subset denoted: CD45RA+ positively selected. J is TRBJ1-2 and V is TRBV2, with 7 positions matching TRBD1. The clonotype originates from a man aged 18 to 30 in good health. CDR3 sequence: CASRLGGQNYGYTF. The CDR3 region has the DNA TGTGCCAGCAGACTCGGGGGACAGAACTATGGCTACACCTTC.